Following are 20 T cell receptor beta chains from one sample sequenced in a study of STAT5B mutations in CD4+ large granular lymphocyte leukemia. Assay used: immunoSEQ multiplex PCR; TCRdb lists only in-frame clones, some missing. The table records tens of thousands of clones, 81% of them present only once. The material sequenced was CD4+ T cells from blood buffy coats. Receptors originate from a human donor in good health.

This clone has only a few counts. The J gene is TRBJ1-2, the V gene TRBV5-1; tentatively, D is TRBD1 (6 bases). Germline values: CDR1 SGHRS, CDR2 YFSETQ. The CDR3 is 15 amino acids. V was shortened by 4 bases and J by 5 bases, with 18 bases between the two germline ends. CDR3 loop: CASSLGGGGDYGYTF. The CDR3 DNA is TGCGCCAGCAGCCTTGGCGGGGGCGGAGATTATGGCTACACCTTC.

The chain links TRBV6-5 to TRBJ2-5; 10 nucleotides line up with TRBD1. CDR1 is MNHEY and CDR2 is SVGAGI in the germline V gene. The CDR3 spans 16 residues. Germline trimming cut 3 bases from V and 4 bases from J; bases unmatched to any gene: 8. For the CDR3, the DNA is TGTGCCAGCAGTTATATGACAGGGGGCGGCGGAGAGACCCAGTACTTC. Translating gives CASSYMTGGGGETQYF.

The V call is TRBV19, the J call TRBJ1-3, with D possibly matching TRBD1 (6 bases). The CDR3 loop spans 20 amino acids. Trimming pared 5 bases from V and 0 bases from J, leaving 26 bases between. Germline lookup yields CDR1 LNHDA and CDR2 SQIVND (reference sequence). The CDR3 spells CASSPLLRGQPFHSGNTIYF. The CDR3 bases are TGTGCCAGTAGTCCTTTGCTGAGGGGACAACCATTCCACTCTGGAAACACCATATATTTT.

The rearrangement links TRBV27 to TRBJ2-2; 12 bases match TRBD2. The CDR3 runs to 16 residues. Germline V lookup: CDR1 MNHEY, CDR2 SMNVEV (reference sequence). CDR3 nucleotides: TGTGCTACCCGGCTAGCGGGAGGGCCTCTCTCCGGGGAGCTGTTTTTT. Its protein is CATRLAGGPLSGELFF.

The chain carries TRBV20-1 and TRBJ1-1; 7 nucleotides agree with TRBD1. This CDR3 is built from 11 residues. CDR1 is DFQATT and CDR2 is SNEGSKA in the germline V gene (reference sequence). Losses at the gene ends were 5 bases for V and 10 bases for J; bases not matched to a gene: 7. The CDR3 bases are TGCAGTGCTGACAGGGTCCAGGGAGCTTTCTTT. As protein: CSADRVQGAFF.

This chain links TRBV20-1 with TRBJ2-7, with no clear D. The CDR3 totals 11 residues. Trimming took off 3 bases at V and 3 bases at J, with 6 bases between the two ends. Germline V gene sequence: CDR1 DFQATT, CDR2 SNEGSKA (reference sequence). In DNA, the CDR3 is TGCAGTGCTAGTCCCGGCTACGAGCAGTACTTC. Its protein is CSASPGYEQYF.

The V call is TRBV5-4, the J call TRBJ2-5, with D maybe TRBD1 (6 bases). The germline gives CDR1 SGHNT, CDR2 YYREEE (reference sequence). There are 14 residues in the CDR3. Trimming stripped 2 bases from V and 5 bases from J, with 13 bases between. CDR3 loop: CASSFAGGDETQYF. In DNA form, the CDR3 reads TGTGCCAGCAGCTTTGCTGGGGGCGACGAGACCCAGTACTTC.

The V gene is TRBV11-2, the J gene TRBJ2-1; D perhaps matches TRBD1 (5 bases). The germline gives CDR1 SGHAT, CDR2 FQNNGV. This CDR3 contains 15 residues. V shed 5 bases and J shed 0 bases, with 11 bases lying between them. The CDR3 DNA sequence: TGTGCCAGCAGCCTATTAAGGGGCTCCTACAATGAGCAGTTCTTC. Its protein product is CASSLLRGSYNEQFF.

The chain uses TRBV2 and TRBJ1-6; D not resolved. V was cut by 1 base and J by 1 base, with 8 bases left in between. The CDR3 is 16 residues long. The germline gives CDR1 SNHLY, CDR2 FYNNEI. The chain's CDR3 is CASSEGEGSYNSPLHF. The CDR3, as DNA: TGTGCCAGCAGTGAAGGGGAGGGATCCTATAATTCACCCCTCCACTTT.

The chain joins TRBV4-3 to TRBJ1-3; no clear D. Germline V gene data show CDR1 as LGHNA and CDR2 as YSLEER. V lost 2 bases to trimming and J lost 0 bases, with 8 bases between them. This CDR3 has 15 amino acids. CDR3 bases: TGCGCCAGCAGCCAACAGTGGCACTCTGGAAACACCATATATTTT. It translates to CASSQQWHSGNTIYF.

The chain has TRBV27 and TRBJ2-5, with 7 positions matching TRBD1. CDR3 size: 13 residues. Germline CDR1 reads MNHEY; CDR2 reads SMNVEV (reference sequence). The trim removed 6 bases at V and 4 bases at J, leaving 5 bases unmatched. CDR3 sequence: CASSKNRGETQYF. The CDR3, as DNA: TGTGCCAGCAGCAAAAACAGGGGAGAGACCCAGTACTTC.

J is TRBJ2-7 and V is TRBV4-3, with 9 bases fitting TRBD1. The CDR3 covers 16 residues. J was trimmed by 4 bases and V by 3 bases; bases with no gene match: 10. Germline assignment: CDR1 LGHNA and CDR2 YSLEER. The CDR3 reads CASSHGLGQGPYEQYF. As DNA, the CDR3 is TGCGCCAGCAGCCATGGACTTGGACAGGGGCCATACGAGCAGTACTTC.

The chain combines TRBV4-1 with TRBJ2-5, with D uncertain. The germline CDR1 and CDR2 sequences are MGHRA and YSYEKL. Trimming removed 4 bases from V and 0 bases from J, with 6 bases in between. This CDR3 is 13 amino acids long. This CDR3 reads CASSPLYQETQYF. The DNA of the CDR3 is TGCGCCAGCAGCCCTCTGTACCAAGAGACCCAGTACTTC.

The rearrangement links TRBV6-1 to TRBJ2-2; D is possibly TRBD1 (6 bases). Germline lookup yields CDR1 MNHNS and CDR2 SASEGT. This CDR3 region has 12 residues. CDR3 in DNA: TGTGGGACAGTAGATCGCACCGGGGAGCTGTTTTTT. Protein: CGTVDRTGELFF.

This CDR3 reads CASNPQAGVSYNEQFF. CDR3 DNA sequence: TGTGCCAGTAACCCCCAAGCGGGAGTAAGTTACAATGAGCAGTTCTTC. The V call is TRBV19, the J call TRBJ2-1, with 8 nucleotides matching TRBD2. The junction had 12 bases not matched to a gene; V was cut back by 7 bases and J by 4 bases. Germline V gene data show CDR1 as LNHDA and CDR2 as SQIVND (reference sequence). The CDR3 runs 16 residues.

This clone was seen more than once but under ten times. The CDR3 here is CASSENTLNEKLFF. CDR3 sequence (DNA): TGTGCCAGCAGTGAAAACACCCTTAATGAAAAACTGTTTTTT. The V call is TRBV2, the J call TRBJ1-4; D gene ambiguous. Trimming left V 2 bases short and J 4 bases short, with 8 bases between. CDR3 length: 14 amino acids. CDR1 and CDR2 (germline): SNHLY, FYNNEI.

The chain has TRBV5-1 and TRBJ2-2; maybe TRBD2 (5 bases). This CDR3 contains 16 residues. V lost 3 bases, J lost 6 bases, and 18 bases lay in between. Germline assignment: CDR1 SGHRS and CDR2 YFSETQ. CDR3 loop: CASSSKVAPRAGELFF. In DNA, the CDR3 is TGCGCCAGCAGCTCCAAAGTAGCGCCTAGGGCCGGGGAGCTGTTTTTT. The variable domain in full, with the rest retrieved from reference TRBV5-1 and TRBJ2-2, is KAGVTQTPRYLIKTRGQQVTLSCSPISGHRSVSWYQQTPGQGLQFLFEYFSETQRNKGNFPGRFSGRQFSNSRSEMNVSTLELGDSALYLCASSSKVAPRAGELFFGEGSRLTVL.

CDR3 residues: CASSQHTPGQLISGANVLTF. The CDR3 DNA reads TGCGCCAGCAGCCAACACACGCCGGGACAACTTATCTCTGGGGCCAACGTCCTGACTTTC. This chain uses TRBV4-3 with TRBJ2-6, with a weak D call TRBD1 (6 bases). The CDR3 is 20 residues long. With 2 bases removed from V and 0 bases from J, the gap between germline ends came to 20 bases. Germline V gene lookup returns CDR1 LGHNA and CDR2 YSLEER.

V is TRBV5-8 and J is TRBJ2-3; maybe TRBD1 (5 bases). The CDR3 is 15 amino acids. Trimming shortened V by 2 bases and J by 2 bases, and 12 bases separated the two germline ends. The germline gives CDR1 SGHTS, CDR2 YDEGEE. The CDR3 DNA reads TGTGCCAGCAGCTTAGGAGTCAGGGACACAGATACGCAGTATTTT. Amino acid sequence: CASSLGVRDTDTQYF. The full variable domain, rest sourced from reference TRBV5-8 and TRBJ2-3, is EAGVTQSPTHLIKTRGQQATLRCSPISGHTSVYWYQQALGLGLQFLLWYDEGEERNRGNFPPRFSGRQFPNYSSELNVNALELEDSALYLCASSLGVRDTDTQYFGPGTRLTVL.

This clone appeared a few times. The CDR3, as DNA: TGTGCTAGTGGGCCTGGGGGGAGAGACACTGAAGCTTTCTTT. Translating it yields CASGPGGRDTEAFF. The chain couples TRBV12-5 to TRBJ1-1; D is possibly TRBD1 (5 bases). The CDR3 has 14 residues. V lost 6 bases, J lost 3 bases, and 14 bases lay in between. The germline gives CDR1 LGHNT, CDR2 FRNRAP.